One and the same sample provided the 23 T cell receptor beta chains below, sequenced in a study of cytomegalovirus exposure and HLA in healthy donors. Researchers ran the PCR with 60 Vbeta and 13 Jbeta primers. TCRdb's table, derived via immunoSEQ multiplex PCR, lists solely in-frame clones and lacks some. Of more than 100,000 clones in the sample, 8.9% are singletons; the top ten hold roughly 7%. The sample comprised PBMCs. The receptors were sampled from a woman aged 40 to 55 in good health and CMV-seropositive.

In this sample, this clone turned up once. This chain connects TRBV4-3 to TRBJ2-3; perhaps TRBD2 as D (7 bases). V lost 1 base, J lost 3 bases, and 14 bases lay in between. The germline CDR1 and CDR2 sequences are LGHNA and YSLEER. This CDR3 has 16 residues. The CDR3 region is CASSQVSGGRTDTQYF. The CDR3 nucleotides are TGCGCCAGCAGCCAAGTCTCGGGGGGCCGGACAGATACGCAGTATTTT.

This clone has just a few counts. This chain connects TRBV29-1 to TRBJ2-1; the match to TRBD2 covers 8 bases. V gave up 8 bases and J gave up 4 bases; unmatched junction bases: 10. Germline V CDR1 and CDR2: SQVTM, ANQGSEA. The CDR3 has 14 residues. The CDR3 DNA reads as TGCAGCCCCATAGCGGGGAGTAAGTACAATGAGCAGTTCTTC. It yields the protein CSPIAGSKYNEQFF.

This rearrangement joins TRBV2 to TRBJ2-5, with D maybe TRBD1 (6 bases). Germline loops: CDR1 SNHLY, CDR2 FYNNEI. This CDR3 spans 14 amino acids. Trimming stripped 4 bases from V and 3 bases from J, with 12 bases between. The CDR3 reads CASSGNRAKETQYF. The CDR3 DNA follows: TGTGCCAGCAGTGGAAACAGGGCAAAAGAGACCCAGTACTTC.

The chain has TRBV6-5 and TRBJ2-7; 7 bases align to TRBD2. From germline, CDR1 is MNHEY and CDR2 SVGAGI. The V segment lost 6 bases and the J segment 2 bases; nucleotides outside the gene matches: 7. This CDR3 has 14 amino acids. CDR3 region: CASSRGDVPYEQYF. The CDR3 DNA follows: TGTGCCAGCAGCCGGGGGGATGTTCCCTACGAGCAGTACTTC.

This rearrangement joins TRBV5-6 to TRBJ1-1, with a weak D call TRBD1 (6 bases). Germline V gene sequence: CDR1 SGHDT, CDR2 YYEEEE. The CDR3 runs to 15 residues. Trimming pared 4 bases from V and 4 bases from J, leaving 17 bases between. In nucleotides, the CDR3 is TGTGCCAGCAGCCTCCTGGGGGCGTTGGGCACTGAAGCTTTCTTT. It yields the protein CASSLLGALGTEAFF.

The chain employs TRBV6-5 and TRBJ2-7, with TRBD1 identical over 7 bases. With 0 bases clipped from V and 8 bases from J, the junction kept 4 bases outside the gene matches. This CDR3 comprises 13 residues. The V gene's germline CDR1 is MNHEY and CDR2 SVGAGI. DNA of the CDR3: TGTGCCAGCAGTTACTCCGCGACAGGGAAGCAGTACTTC. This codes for CASSYSATGKQYF.

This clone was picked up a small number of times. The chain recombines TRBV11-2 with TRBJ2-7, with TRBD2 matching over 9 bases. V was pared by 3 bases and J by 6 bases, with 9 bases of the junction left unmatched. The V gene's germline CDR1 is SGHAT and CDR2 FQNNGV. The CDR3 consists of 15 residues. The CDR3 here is CASSFSAGGPGEQYF. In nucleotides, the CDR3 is TGTGCCAGCAGCTTTTCGGCGGGGGGGCCTGGCGAGCAGTACTTC.

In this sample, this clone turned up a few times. In nucleotides, the CDR3 is TGTGCCAGCAGCTTGGCCGGGGATCTAACAGATACGCAGTATTTT. It yields the protein CASSLAGDLTDTQYF. V is TRBV5-4 and J is TRBJ2-3; the D gene is possibly TRBD2 (5 bases). The CDR3 is 15 residues long. The germline V gene encodes CDR1 SGHNT and CDR2 YYREEE (reference sequence). V was clipped by 0 bases and J by 3 bases, with 11 bases between them.

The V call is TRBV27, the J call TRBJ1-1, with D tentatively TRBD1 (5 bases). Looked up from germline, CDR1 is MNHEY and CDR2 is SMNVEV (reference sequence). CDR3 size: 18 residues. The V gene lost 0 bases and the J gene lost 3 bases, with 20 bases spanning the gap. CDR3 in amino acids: CASSLSPLGQGRDTEAFF. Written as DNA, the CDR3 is TGTGCCAGCAGTTTATCGCCCTTGGGGCAGGGTCGGGACACTGAAGCTTTCTTT.

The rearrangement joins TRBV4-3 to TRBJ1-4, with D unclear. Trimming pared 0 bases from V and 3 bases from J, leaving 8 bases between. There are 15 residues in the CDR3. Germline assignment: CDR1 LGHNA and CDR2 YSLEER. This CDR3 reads CASSQDGRANEKLFF. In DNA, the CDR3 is TGCGCCAGCAGCCAAGATGGGAGGGCTAATGAAAAACTGTTTTTT.

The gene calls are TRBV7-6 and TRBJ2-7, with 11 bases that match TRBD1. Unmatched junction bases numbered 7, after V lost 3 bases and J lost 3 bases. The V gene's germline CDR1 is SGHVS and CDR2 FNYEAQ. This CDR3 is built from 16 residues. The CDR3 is CASSFTTGTGGYEQYF. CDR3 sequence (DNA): TGTGCCAGCAGCTTTACGACCGGGACAGGGGGCTACGAGCAGTACTTC.

The CDR3 spells CAISPSSVGYTF. The CDR3 DNA sequence: TGTGCCATCAGCCCCTCCTCCGTCGGCTACACCTTC. The J gene is TRBJ1-2, the V gene TRBV10-3, with unresolved D. The ends were cut back, 6 bases at V and 8 bases at J, with 13 bases in the middle. Germline values: CDR1 ENHRY, CDR2 SYGVKD. There are 12 residues in the CDR3.

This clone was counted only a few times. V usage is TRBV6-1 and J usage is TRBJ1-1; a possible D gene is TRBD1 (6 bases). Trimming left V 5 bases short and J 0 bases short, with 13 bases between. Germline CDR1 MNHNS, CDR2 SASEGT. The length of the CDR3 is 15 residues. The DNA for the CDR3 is TGTGCCAGCAGTATAACAGGGACCATGAACACTGAAGCTTTCTTT. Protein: CASSITGTMNTEAFF.

In DNA, the CDR3 is TGTGCCAGCAGCCCGGGACAGGGGGTTAAAGCTAACTATGGCTACACCTTC. Amino acids: CASSPGQGVKANYGYTF. The chain has TRBV7-2 and TRBJ1-2; 11 nucleotides agree with TRBD1. Germline V CDR1 and CDR2: SGHTA, FQGNSA. The CDR3 spans 17 residues. V gave up 5 bases and J gave up 0 bases; unmatched junction bases: 8.

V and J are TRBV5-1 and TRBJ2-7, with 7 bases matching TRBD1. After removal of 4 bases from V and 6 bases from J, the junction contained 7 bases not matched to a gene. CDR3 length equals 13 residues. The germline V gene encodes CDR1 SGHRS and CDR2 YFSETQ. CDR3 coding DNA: TGCGCCAGCAGCACGGGACAGTTGAGCGAGCAGTACTTC. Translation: CASSTGQLSEQYF. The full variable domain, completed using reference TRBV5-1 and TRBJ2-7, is KAGVTQTPRYLIKTRGQQVTLSCSPISGHRSVSWYQQTPGQGLQFLFEYFSETQRNKGNFPGRFSGRQFSNSRSEMNVSTLELGDSALYLCASSTGQLSEQYFGPGTRLTVT.

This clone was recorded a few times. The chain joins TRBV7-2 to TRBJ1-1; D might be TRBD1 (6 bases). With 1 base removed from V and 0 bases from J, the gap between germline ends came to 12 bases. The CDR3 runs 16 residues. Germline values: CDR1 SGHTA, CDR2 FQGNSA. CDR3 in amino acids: CASSLEGQRLNTEAFF. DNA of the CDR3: TGTGCCAGCAGCTTAGAAGGACAGCGGTTGAACACTGAAGCTTTCTTT.

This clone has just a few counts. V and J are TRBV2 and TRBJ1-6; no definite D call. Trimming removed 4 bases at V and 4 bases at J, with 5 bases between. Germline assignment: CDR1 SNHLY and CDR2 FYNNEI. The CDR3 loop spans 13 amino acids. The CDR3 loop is CASSGPYNSPLHF. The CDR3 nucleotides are TGTGCCAGCAGTGGGCCGTATAATTCACCCCTCCACTTT.

This chain's CDR3 is CASSYGSGGEQYF. For the CDR3, the DNA is TGTGCCAGCAGTTACGGGTCCGGGGGCGAGCAGTACTTC. The chain links TRBV7-9 to TRBJ2-7, with TRBD2 as a possible D gene (6 bases). Trimming shortened V by 6 bases and J by 6 bases, and 15 bases separated the two germline ends. The CDR3 loop spans 13 amino acids. CDR1 and CDR2 (germline): SEHNR, FQNEAQ (reference sequence). The whole variable domain, filled in from reference TRBV7-9 and TRBJ2-7, reads DTGVSQNPRHKITKRGQNVTFRCDPISEHNRLYWYRQTLGQGPEFLTYFQNEAQLEKSRLLSDRFSAERPKGSFSTLEIQRTEQGDSAMYLCASSYGSGGEQYFGPGTRLTVT.

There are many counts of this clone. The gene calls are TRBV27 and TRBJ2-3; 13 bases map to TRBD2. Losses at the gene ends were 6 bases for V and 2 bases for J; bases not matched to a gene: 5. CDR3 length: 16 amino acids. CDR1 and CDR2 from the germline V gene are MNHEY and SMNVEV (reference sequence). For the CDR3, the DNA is TGTGCCAGCAGCCAGGGACTAGCGGGGCTCACAGATACGCAGTATTTT. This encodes CASSQGLAGLTDTQYF.

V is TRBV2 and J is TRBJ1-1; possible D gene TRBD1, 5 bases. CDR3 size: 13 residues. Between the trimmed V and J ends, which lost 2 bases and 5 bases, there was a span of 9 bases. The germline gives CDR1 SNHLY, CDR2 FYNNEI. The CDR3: CASSEWGETEAFF. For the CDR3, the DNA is TGTGCCAGCAGTGAATGGGGGGAAACTGAAGCTTTCTTT.

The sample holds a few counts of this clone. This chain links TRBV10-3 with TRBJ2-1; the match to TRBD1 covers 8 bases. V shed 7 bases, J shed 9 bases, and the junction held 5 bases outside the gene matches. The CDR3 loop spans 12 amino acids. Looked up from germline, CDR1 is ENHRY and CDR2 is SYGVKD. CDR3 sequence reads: CAITSTGAEQFF. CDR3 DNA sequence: TGTGCCATCACCTCGACAGGGGCTGAGCAGTTCTTC.

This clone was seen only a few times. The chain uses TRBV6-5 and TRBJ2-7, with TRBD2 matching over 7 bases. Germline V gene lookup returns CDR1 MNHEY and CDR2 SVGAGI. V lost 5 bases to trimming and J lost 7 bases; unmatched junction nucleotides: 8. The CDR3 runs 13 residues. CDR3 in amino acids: CASSLTGGREQYF. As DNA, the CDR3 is TGTGCCAGCAGTCTCACGGGGGGTAGGGAGCAGTACTTC.

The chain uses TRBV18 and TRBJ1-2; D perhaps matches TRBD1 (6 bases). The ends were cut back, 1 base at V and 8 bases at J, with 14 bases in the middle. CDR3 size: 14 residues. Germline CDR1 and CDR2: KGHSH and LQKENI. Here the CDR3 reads CASSPLGRGEGYTF. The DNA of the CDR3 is TGTGCCAGCTCACCACTGGGCAGGGGTGAGGGCTACACCTTC.